This T cell receptor beta chain stems from a study of long-term antiretroviral therapy in people with HIV. The study, taken as a whole, reports: Repertoire dominance by clones expanded before ART was seen at all time points.

This CDR3 is 13 amino acids long. Trimming cost V 6 bases and J 3 bases, with 11 bases left between them. CDR1 and CDR2 (germline): SGHAT, FQNNGV. Sequencing used immunoSEQ v3.0 at survey level. Generated by immunoSEQ multiplex PCR, the TCRdb table keeps only in-frame clones and is missing some. The sample shows almost 30,000 clones, about 90% of them seen only once. This clone was seen just once. Antigen unknown. This chain links TRBV11-2 with TRBJ1-2; TRBD1 might be the D (6 bases). Material: unsorted PBMCs, obtained 3.2 years before starting antiretroviral therapy. This TCR came from a man aged 50 or older with HIV. The CDR3 loop is CASRGRGDYGYTF. CDR3 in DNA: TGTGCCAGCAGGGGCAGGGGAGACTATGGCTACACCTTC.